This T cell receptor beta chain derives from a study of neurological immune-mediated disorders. TCRdb reprocessed the 5' RACE reads via MiXCR and lists one record per CDR3 protein. Of 70,000 to 95,000 distinct CDR3 sequences listed, approximately 17% are singletons. This clonotype was recorded a few times. The CDR3 contains 14 residues. Germline V gene sequence: CDR1 SGHRS, CDR2 YFSETQ. V lost 3 bases and J 4 bases, leaving 13 bases between the germline ends. This receptor was taken from a woman aged 40 to 50 in good health. V is TRBV5-1 and J is TRBJ2-5, with D possibly matching TRBD2 (5 bases). Sequencing was performed on PBMCs. The CDR3 is CASSSRVGSETQYF. CDR3 bases: TGCGCCAGCAGCTCGAGGGTTGGTTCAGAGACCCAGTACTTC.